This is a list of T cell receptor beta chains from one sample in a study of cytomegalovirus exposure and HLA in healthy donors. Measured with immunoSEQ multiplex PCR; TCRdb has only the in-frame clones, and not every one. This listing includes some 160,000 clones. The sample comprised PBMCs. The receptors here all came from a man aged 25 to 40 in good health and CMV-seronegative. Both conserved end residues are part of each CDR3. A D gene is named only where the DNA matches it firmly.

d_gene,v_gene,j_gene,CDR3nt,CDR3aa
TRBD1,TRBV5-4,TRBJ1-2,TGTGCCAGCAGCCTGACAGGGGGGAACTATGGCTACACCTTC,CASSLTGGNYGYTF
.,TRBV6-5,TRBJ2-7,TGTGCCAGCAGTTCCCTCCTAGGCGGCCGTTTCGAGCAGTACTTC,CASSSLLGGRFEQYF
.,TRBV15,TRBJ1-1,TGTGCCACCAGCAGAGATAAGGGGCGAGCTTTCTTT,CATSRDKGRAFF
.,TRBV2,TRBJ1-2,TGTGCCAGCAGTGAAGGCAGGGACTATGGCTACACCTTC,CASSEGRDYGYTF
.,TRBV7-7,TRBJ2-7,TGTGCCAGCAGCCATCATATAGGGGACAACTACGAGCAGTACTTC,CASSHHIGDNYEQYF
.,TRBV18,TRBJ1-2,TGTGCCAGCTCCCACGATGAGGGGGCTAACTATGGCTACACCTTC,CASSHDEGANYGYTF
TRBD2,TRBV7-9,TRBJ2-7,TGTGCCAGCAGCTTAGACGCTCGGACTAGCTCCTACGAGCAGTACTTC,CASSLDARTSSYEQYF
.,TRBV28,TRBJ2-5,TGTGTCGTGGGCAGCTACCAAGAGACCCAGTACTTC,CVVGSYQETQYF
.,TRBV7-9,TRBJ1-4,TGTGCCAGCAGCTTAGTTCGTGAAAAACTGTTTTTT,CASSLVREKLFF
.,TRBV9,TRBJ2-1,TGTGCCAGCAGTCCCGGACAGCCAAGGGATGAGCAGTTCTTC,CASSPGQPRDEQFF
.,TRBV28,TRBJ2-7,TGTGCCAGCAGTTCCCCCGGGGTAGCGGCTCGCCCAGGCGAGCAGTACTTC,CASSSPGVAARPGEQYF
TRBD2,TRBV6-1,TRBJ2-1,TGTGCCAGCAGTTTTACTAGCGGGAGGGGCTATGAGCAGTTCTTC,CASSFTSGRGYEQFF
.,TRBV9,TRBJ1-2,TGTGCCAGCAGCGTAGTTAGCAGCGGTGGCTACACCTTC,CASSVVSSGGYTF
TRBD1,TRBV5-1,TRBJ2-6,TGCGCCAGCAGCAAAGGGGACAGGTGGACTGGGGCCAACGTCCTGACTTTC,CASSKGDRWTGANVLTF
TRBD2,TRBV9,TRBJ2-1,TGTGCCAGCAGCGTAGCTAGCGGCACCTACAATGAGCAGTTCTTC,CASSVASGTYNEQFF
.,TRBV4-2,TRBJ2-7,TGTGCCAGCAGCCAAGTCGTCGGGGGAGCCTACGAGCAGTACTTC,CASSQVVGGAYEQYF
TRBD2,TRBV5-1,TRBJ2-7,TGCGCCAGCAGCTCCGGGACTAGGCCCTACGAGCAGTACTTC,CASSSGTRPYEQYF
.,TRBV2,TRBJ2-1,TGTGCCAGCAGCGGCCCTCCCCAGGGCCCAAATGAGCAGTTCTTC,CASSGPPQGPNEQFF
.,TRBV5-1,TRBJ2-7,TGCGCCAGCAGCTTAGAACAGGGCTCCTACGAGCAGTACTTC,CASSLEQGSYEQYF
.,TRBV29-1,TRBJ2-5,TGCAGCGTTGAATTAGCTGGCGAGACCCAGTACTTC,CSVELAGETQYF
TRBD1,TRBV19,TRBJ2-7,TGTGCCAGTAGTACCCCGGGACAGGGACCCCACGAGCAGTACTTC,CASSTPGQGPHEQYF
TRBD2,TRBV18,TRBJ2-2,TGTGCCAGCTCACCCCCCGGAGCGGGAGGAATCGGGGAGCTGTTTTTT,CASSPPGAGGIGELFF
.,TRBV28,TRBJ2-7,TGTGCCAGCAGTTCGGACACTCCCTACGAGCAGTACTTC,CASSSDTPYEQYF
.,TRBV5-1,TRBJ2-7,TGCGCCAGCAGCTTGGTGGGTGTCGGGTACGAGCAGTACTTC,CASSLVGVGYEQYF
.,TRBV5-4,TRBJ2-7,TGTGCCAGCAGCTTGGTCGGTCGACAGGCGAAGACCTACGAGCAGTACTTC,CASSLVGRQAKTYEQYF
.,TRBV5-1,TRBJ2-1,TGCGCCAGCAGCTTGAGTACTAGCAGCTCCTACAATGAGCAGTTCTTC,CASSLSTSSSYNEQFF
.,TRBV7-3,TRBJ1-2,TGTGCCAGCAGCTTAGGGCAGTACTATGGCTACACCTTC,CASSLGQYYGYTF
TRBD2,TRBV11-2,TRBJ2-2,TGTGCCAGCAGCATGACTAGCGGGAGGTCGGGCACCGGGGAGCTGTTTTTT,CASSMTSGRSGTGELFF
.,TRBV15,TRBJ1-2,TGTGCCACCAGCGGAGACCGGGACAAGACATATGGCTACACCTTC,CATSGDRDKTYGYTF
TRBD1,TRBV7-2,TRBJ2-3,TGTGCCAGCAGCTTACAGGGGGCAACAGATACGCAGTATTTT,CASSLQGATDTQYF
.,TRBV6-1,TRBJ2-1,TGTGCCAGCGGTCGGGATACCCTGAATGAGCAGTTCTTC,CASGRDTLNEQFF
.,TRBV11-2,TRBJ2-1,TGTGCCAGCAGCTACACAGCCCGTAATGAGCAGTTCTTC,CASSYTARNEQFF
.,TRBV19,TRBJ2-2,TGTGCCAGTAGTACGGTTAGAGGGGAGCTGTTTTTT,CASSTVRGELFF
TRBD2,TRBV18,TRBJ2-1,TGTGCCAGCTCTCTTTACTCAGGGACTAGAAGCGGTGAGCAGTTCTTC,CASSLYSGTRSGEQFF